The 12 T cell receptor delta chains below come from one sample, sequenced in a study of gamma-delta chains in newborns, infants, children. TCRdb redid clone calling on the reads using CATT. In the table there are about 8,500 delta-chain clones, approximately 3.1% of which are singletons. Sequenced sample: blood. Receptor source: a child who was a newborn, infant or young child, either healthy, febrile or measles-vaccinated (not recorded which).

By its share, this clone is medium-sized. Other DNA sequences in the same sample also yield this CDR3. The rearrangement uses TRDV2 and TRDJ3; D unclear. This CDR3 region has 17 residues. The germline V gene has CDR1 GEAIGNYY and CDR2 EKD. V was shortened by 0 bases and J by 1 base, with 9 bases between the two germline ends. The CDR3 loop is CACDTVEGSWDTRQMFF. The CDR3 DNA sequence: TGTGCCTGTGACACCGTGGAGGGGTCCTGGGACACCCGACAGATGTTTTTC.

This clone is judged medium-sized (0.01 to 0.1%). Other DNA sequences of this sample code for an identical CDR3. This chain uses TRDV2 with TRDJ3; 8 bases agree with TRDD3. Germline V gene data show CDR1 as GEAIGNYY and CDR2 as EKD. The CDR3 has 18 amino acids. Trimming took 3 bases from V and 0 from J; bases not matched to a gene: 6. The CDR3 DNA reads TGTGCCTGTGACGTACTGGGGGCGAGCTCCTGGGACACCCGACAGATGTTTTTC. It is translated as CACDVLGASSWDTRQMFF.

This clone was seen a handful of times. A single base is all that separates this from a far larger clone, so a read error is likely. Other DNA sequences of this sample code for an identical CDR3. This sequence joins TRDV2 and TRDJ3; 11 nucleotides match TRDD3. The germline CDR1 and CDR2 sequences are GEAIGNYY and EKD. CDR3 length: 18 amino acids. In DNA, the CDR3 is TGCGCCTGTGACACCGTACTGGGGGATACCTGGGACACCCGACAGATGTTTTTC. This gives the protein CACDTVLGDTWDTRQMFF.

In its sample, this clone is medium-sized. Other DNA sequences in this specimen translate into the identical CDR3. The V and J genes are TRDV2 and TRDJ3; TRDD3 matches at 11 bases. This CDR3 is 18 amino acids long. Per germline, CDR1 GEAIGNYY and CDR2 EKD. V gave up 3 bases and J gave up 2 bases; unmatched junction bases: 5. CDR3: CACDPILGDTWDTRQMFF. DNA of the CDR3: TGTGCCTGTGACCCTATACTGGGGGATACCTGGGACACCCGACAGATGTTTTTC.

By share, this clone ranks as medium-sized. The CDR3 nucleotides read TGTGCCTGTGACACCGGGGATGCGATGGGCTGGGACACCCGACAGATGTTTTTC. Translated: CACDTGDAMGWDTRQMFF. The chain couples TRDV2 to TRDJ3, with D tentatively TRDD3 (6 bases). The CDR3 has 18 residues. Looked up from germline, CDR1 is GEAIGNYY and CDR2 is EKD. V lost 0 bases and J 3 bases, leaving 14 bases between the germline ends.

By sample share, this clone is large. The sample contains more than one DNA sequence encoding this CDR3. The CDR3 region is CACDTVGDTAQLFF. Here the CDR3 DNA reads TGTGCCTGTGACACCGTGGGGGATACAGCACAACTCTTCTTT. The chain couples TRDV2 to TRDJ2; 8 bases are a match to TRDD3. CDR1 is GEAIGNYY, CDR2 EKD, per germline. Germline trimming cut 0 bases from V and 5 bases from J; bases unmatched to any gene: 1. CDR3 length: 14 residues.

The chain links TRDV2 to TRDJ3; 12 positions match TRDD3. Because TCRdb records no J gene, it was assigned here through a match of the DNA to germline. Trimming removed 1 base from V and 0 bases from J; junction bases left unmatched: 6. The germline CDR1 and CDR2 sequences are GEAIGNYY and EKD. The CDR3 spans 20 residues. The CDR3 sequence is CACDTLGDTGSSWDTRQMFF. The CDR3 nucleotides are TGTGCCTGTGACACACTGGGGGATACAGGGAGCTCCTGGGACACCCGACAGATGTTTTTC.

By share, this clone ranks as medium-sized. This chain connects TRDV2 to TRDJ1; perhaps TRDD3 as D (6 bases). Trimming removed 0 bases at V and 0 bases at J, with 13 bases between. The CDR3 sequence is 16 residues long. Germline CDR1 reads GEAIGNYY; CDR2 reads EKD. The CDR3 coding sequence is TGTGCCTGTGACACCGTTGGGGGCCTTTACACCGATAAACTCATCTTT. Its protein is CACDTVGGLYTDKLIF.

The genes are TRDV1 and TRDJ1; D is undetermined. This CDR3 region has 14 residues. Germline CDR1 TSWWSYY, CDR2 QGS. Trimming took 5 bases from V and 0 from J, leaving 10 bases between them. CDR3 region: CALGITPHTDKLIF. CDR3 bases: TGTGCTCTTGGGATAACTCCACACACCGATAAACTCATCTTT.

A word on this clone: A much larger clone lies one base from this, so it may be a read error. This chain connects TRDV2 to TRDJ2, with 9 bases matching TRDD3. Germline-derived CDR1 and CDR2 are GEAIGNYY and EKD. The CDR3 is 17 amino acids. J lost 3 bases, V lost 1 base, and 8 bases had no gene match. As DNA, the CDR3 is TGTGCCTGTGACACTTTACTGGGGGACCCCCTGACAGCACAACTCTTCTTT. Translated: CACDTLLGDPLTAQLFF.

This clone has just a few counts. A read error is possible here, since a much larger clone lies one base away. Other DNA sequences from this sample encode an identical CDR3 as well. CDR3 DNA: TGTGCATGTGACACCGTGGGGGTCTGGGACACCCGACAGATGTTTTTC. Its translation: CACDTVGVWDTRQMFF. V and J are TRDV2 and TRDJ3, with D perhaps matching TRDD3 (6 bases). CDR1 is GEAIGNYY, CDR2 EKD, per germline. This CDR3 spans 16 amino acids.

J is TRDJ3 and V is TRDV2; 13 positions agree with TRDD3. Germline values: CDR1 GEAIGNYY, CDR2 EKD. The V gene end was trimmed by 3 bases and the J gene end by 0 bases; junction bases not matched to a gene: 10. The CDR3 runs to 21 residues. The CDR3 is CACDGVLGDTLRSWDTRQMFF. CDR3 coding DNA: TGTGCCTGTGACGGGGTACTGGGGGATACGCTACGCTCCTGGGACACCCGACAGATGTTTTTC.